This T cell receptor (beta chain) was observed in a study of cytomegalovirus exposure and HLA in healthy donors. Regarding the study as a whole: Diagnosis of cytomegalovirus status made by the classifier reportedly showed high specificity and sensitivity.

V was pared by 6 bases and J by 5 bases, with 9 bases of the junction left unmatched. CDR3 length: 15 residues. The germline CDR1 and CDR2 sequences are SNHLY and FYNNEI. As concerns this clone: Antigen unknown.

The PCR had 60 Vbeta and 13 Jbeta primers. TCRdb's copy holds only in-frame clones and misses some; the assay was immunoSEQ multiplex PCR. The sample includes over 200,000 clones, around 75% seen only once; the top ten take under 2%. The sequence was obtained from a woman between 25 and 40 years old in good health and CMV-seronegative. This chain connects TRBV2 to TRBJ1-4; 7 bases are shared with TRBD1. Source material: PBMCs. In nucleotides, the CDR3 is TGTGCCAGCAGGGATACAGGGGCCCCGAATGAAAAACTGTTTTTT. This codes for CASRDTGAPNEKLFF. The whole variable domain, filled in from reference TRBV2 and TRBJ1-4, reads EPEVTQTPSHQVTQMGQEVILRCVPISNHLYFYWYRQILGQKVEFLVSFYNNEISEKSEIFDDQFSVERPDGSNFTLKIRSTKLEDSAMYFCASRDTGAPNEKLFFGSGTQLSVL.